A selection of T cell receptor beta chains follows, all from one sample in a study of CD8 T cells in ankylosing spondylitis. TCRdb re-derived calls from the 5' RACE reads in MiXCR, one entry per CDR3 protein. The top ten clones hold about 17% of a sample with roughly 370,000 distinct CDR3 sequences, about a fifth of them seen once. The sample comprised blood, either unsorted or a sorted T cell fraction (not recorded which). The receptors stem from a male donor with ankylosing spondylitis. CDR3s include the opening cysteine and the closing phenylalanine or tryptophan. The order of the fields is clone size, CDR3 length, D gene, J gene, V gene, CDR3 protein, CDR3 DNA. D genes are given only for firm matches. For some rows the clone size is stated as once, few or many, or as a class when expanded; others skip it.

abundance: few; len: 14; d_gene: .; j_gene: TRBJ1-1; v_gene: TRBV27; CDR3aa: CASSEGARNTEAFF; CDR3nt: TGTGCCAGCAGCGAGGGAGCCAGGAACACTGAAGCTTTCTTT
abundance: few; len: 15; d_gene: .; j_gene: TRBJ2-3; v_gene: TRBV14; CDR3aa: CASSQDRVVTDTQYF; CDR3nt: TGTGCCAGCAGCCAAGATCGGGTCGTTACAGATACGCAGTATTTT
abundance: .; len: 16; d_gene: .; j_gene: TRBJ2-2; v_gene: TRBV18; CDR3aa: CASSPLIAGATGELFF; CDR3nt: TGTGCCAGCTCACCATTAATAGCTGGTGCCACCGGGGAGCTGTTTTTT
abundance: .; len: 14; d_gene: .; j_gene: TRBJ2-1; v_gene: TRBV10-3; CDR3aa: CAISFDRTYNEQFF; CDR3nt: TGTGCCATCAGTTTTGACAGAACCTACAATGAGCAGTTCTTC
abundance: few; len: 15; d_gene: TRBD2; j_gene: TRBJ2-3; v_gene: TRBV28; CDR3aa: CASNLVAGGLDTQYF; CDR3nt: TGTGCCAGTAACCTGGTTGCGGGAGGGCTAGATACGCAGTATTTT
abundance: .; len: 13; d_gene: .; j_gene: TRBJ1-1; v_gene: TRBV18; CDR3aa: CASSPRVRFEAFF; CDR3nt: TGTGCCAGCTCACCACGGGTTCGGTTTGAAGCTTTCTTT
abundance: many; len: 15; d_gene: TRBD1; j_gene: TRBJ2-7; v_gene: TRBV5-1; CDR3aa: CASSLVGQGAYEQYF; CDR3nt: TGTGCCAGCAGTTTAGTGGGACAGGGAGCCTACGAGCAGTACTTC
abundance: .; len: 15; d_gene: .; j_gene: TRBJ1-5; v_gene: TRBV12-3/TRBV12-4; CDR3aa: CASSLRTVNYGPQHF; CDR3nt: TGTGCCAGCAGCTTAAGGACTGTTAACTATGGGCCCCAGCATTTT
abundance: many; len: 14; d_gene: TRBD1; j_gene: TRBJ1-4; v_gene: TRBV14; CDR3aa: CASSPGQSNEKLFF; CDR3nt: TGTGCCAGCTCCCCGGGACAGAGTAATGAAAAACTGTTTTTT
abundance: .; len: 14; d_gene: .; j_gene: TRBJ2-7; v_gene: TRBV3-1; CDR3aa: CASSQGRSRYEQYF; CDR3nt: TGTGCCAGCAGCCAAGGTCGCTCTCGCTACGAGCAGTACTTC